This T cell receptor (beta chain) came from a study of cytomegalovirus exposure and HLA in healthy donors. In the PCR, 60 Vbeta and 13 Jbeta primers were used. The assay was immunoSEQ multiplex PCR, and TCRdb's table has in-frame clones only and misses some. Here the sample spans approximately 90,000 clones, 60% to 80% being singletons. Trimming took off 0 bases at V and 4 bases at J, with 13 bases between the two ends. There are 16 residues in the CDR3. Germline V lookup: CDR1 SGHRS, CDR2 YFSETQ. The TCR sequence derives from a man aged 40-50 years in good health and CMV-seronegative. The V call is TRBV5-1, the J call TRBJ2-2, with unresolved D. Sequences were obtained from PBMCs. The CDR3 DNA reads as TGCGCCAGCAGCTTGGCCTTGAGTACGGGCACCGGGGAGCTGTTTTTT. It codes for CASSLALSTGTGELFF.